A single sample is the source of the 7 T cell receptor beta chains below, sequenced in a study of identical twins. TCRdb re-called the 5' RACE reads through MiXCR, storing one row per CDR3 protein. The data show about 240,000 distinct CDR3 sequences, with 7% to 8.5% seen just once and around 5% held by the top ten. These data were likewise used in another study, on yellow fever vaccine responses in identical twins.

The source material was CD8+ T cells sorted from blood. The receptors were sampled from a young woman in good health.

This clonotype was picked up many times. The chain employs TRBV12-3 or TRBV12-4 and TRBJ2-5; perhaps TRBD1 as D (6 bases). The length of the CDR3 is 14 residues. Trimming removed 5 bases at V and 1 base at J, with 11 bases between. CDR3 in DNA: TGTGCCAGCAGTCCGACAGGTATCCAAGAGACCCAGTACTTC. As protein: CASSPTGIQETQYF.

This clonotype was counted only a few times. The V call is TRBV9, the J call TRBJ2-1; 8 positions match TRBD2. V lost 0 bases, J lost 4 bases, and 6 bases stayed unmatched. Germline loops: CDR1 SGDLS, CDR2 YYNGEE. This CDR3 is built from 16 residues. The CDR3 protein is CASSVVASGPYNEQFF. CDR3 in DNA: TGTGCCAGCAGCGTAGTGGCTAGCGGGCCGTACAATGAGCAGTTCTTC.

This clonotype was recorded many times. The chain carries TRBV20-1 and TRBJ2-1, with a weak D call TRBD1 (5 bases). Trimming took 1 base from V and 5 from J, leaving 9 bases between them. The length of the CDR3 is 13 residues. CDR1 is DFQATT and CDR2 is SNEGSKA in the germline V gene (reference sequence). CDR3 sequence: CSARVGRDNEQFF. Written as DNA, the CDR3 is TGCAGTGCTAGAGTTGGCAGGGACAATGAGCAGTTCTTC.

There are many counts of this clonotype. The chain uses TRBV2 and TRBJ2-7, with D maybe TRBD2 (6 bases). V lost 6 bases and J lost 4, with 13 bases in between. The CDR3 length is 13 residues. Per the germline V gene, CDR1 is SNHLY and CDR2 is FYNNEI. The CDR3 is CASRPRRGYEQYF. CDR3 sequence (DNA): TGTGCCAGCAGACCCCGGAGGGGTTACGAGCAGTACTTC.

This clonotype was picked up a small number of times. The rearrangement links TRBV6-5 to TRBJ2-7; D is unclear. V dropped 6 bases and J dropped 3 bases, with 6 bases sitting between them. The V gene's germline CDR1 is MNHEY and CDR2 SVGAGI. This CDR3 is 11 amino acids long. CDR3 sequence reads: CASRLGYEQYF. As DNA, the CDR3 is TGTGCCAGCAGGCTAGGCTACGAGCAGTACTTC.

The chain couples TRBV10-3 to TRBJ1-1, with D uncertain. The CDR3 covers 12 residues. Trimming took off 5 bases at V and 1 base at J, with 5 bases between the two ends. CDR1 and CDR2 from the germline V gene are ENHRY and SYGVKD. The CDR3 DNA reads TGTGCCATCAGTCCGAAGAACACTGAAGCTTTCTTT. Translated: CAISPKNTEAFF.

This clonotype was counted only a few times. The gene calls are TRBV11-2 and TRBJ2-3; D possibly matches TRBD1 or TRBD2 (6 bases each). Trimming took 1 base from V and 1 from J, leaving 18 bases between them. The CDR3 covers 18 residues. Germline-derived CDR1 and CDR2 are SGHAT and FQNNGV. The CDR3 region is CASSLGFLVEGGTDTQYF. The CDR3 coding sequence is TGTGCCAGCAGCTTAGGGTTTCTGGTGGAGGGGGGCACAGATACGCAGTATTTT.